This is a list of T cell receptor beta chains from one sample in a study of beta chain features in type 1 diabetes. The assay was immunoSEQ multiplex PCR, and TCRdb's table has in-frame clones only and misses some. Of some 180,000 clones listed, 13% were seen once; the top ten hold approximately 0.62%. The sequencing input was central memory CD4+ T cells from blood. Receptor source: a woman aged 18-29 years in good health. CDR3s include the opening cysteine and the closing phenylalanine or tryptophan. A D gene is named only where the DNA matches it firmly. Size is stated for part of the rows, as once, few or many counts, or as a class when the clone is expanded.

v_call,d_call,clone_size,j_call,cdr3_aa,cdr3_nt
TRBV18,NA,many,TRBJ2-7,CASSLSGQTQYEQYF,TGTGCCAGCTCACTGTCAGGACAGACCCAGTACGAGCAGTACTTC
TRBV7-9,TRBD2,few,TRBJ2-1,CASGELAGGFNEQFF,TGTGCCAGCGGGGAGCTAGCGGGAGGATTCAATGAGCAGTTCTTC
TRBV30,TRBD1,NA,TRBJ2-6,CACSRDRAPSGANVLTF,TGTGCCTGTTCCCGGGACAGGGCCCCCTCTGGGGCCAACGTCCTGACTTTC
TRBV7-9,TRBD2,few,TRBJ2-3,CASSLTGLDGDTQYF,TGTGCCAGCAGCCTAACGGGACTAGATGGAGATACGCAGTATTTT
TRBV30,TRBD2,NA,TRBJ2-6,CAWSRLAGGLRANVLTF,TGTGCCTGGAGCCGACTAGCGGGAGGGCTGAGGGCCAACGTCCTGACTTTC
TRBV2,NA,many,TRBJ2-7,CASSAPFYEQYF,TGTGCCAGCAGTGCCCCCTTCTACGAGCAGTACTTC
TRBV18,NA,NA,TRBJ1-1,CASSNSESNTEAFF,TGTGCCAGCTCAAACAGTGAGTCAAACACTGAAGCTTTCTTT
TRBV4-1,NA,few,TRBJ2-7,CASSPTLGDTSSYEQYF,TGCGCCAGCAGCCCTACCCTGGGGGACACGAGCTCCTACGAGCAGTACTTC
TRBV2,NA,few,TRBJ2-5,CASKPGQRQETQYF,TGTGCCAGCAAACCTGGACAGAGACAAGAGACCCAGTACTTC
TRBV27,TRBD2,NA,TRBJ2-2,CASSLSSRGDTGELFF,TGTGCCAGCAGTTTATCGAGTCGGGGGGACACCGGGGAGCTGTTTTTT
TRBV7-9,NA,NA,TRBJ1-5,CASSSQSDQPQHF,TGTGCCAGCAGCTCCCAGTCCGATCAGCCCCAGCATTTT
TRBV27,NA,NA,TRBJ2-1,CASRTGGGGGYNEQFF,TGTGCCAGCAGGACGGGTGGGGGAGGGGGCTACAATGAGCAGTTCTTC
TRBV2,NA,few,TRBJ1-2,CASSLGVYGYTF,TGTGCCAGCAGTTTGGGCGTCTATGGCTACACCTTC
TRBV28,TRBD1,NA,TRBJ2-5,CASSEPTGPETQYF,TGTGCCAGCAGCGAACCGACAGGGCCCGAGACCCAGTACTTC
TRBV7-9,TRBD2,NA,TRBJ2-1,CASSLAPVGGRGDEQFF,TGTGCCAGCAGCTTAGCGCCGGTCGGCGGGAGGGGGGATGAGCAGTTCTTC
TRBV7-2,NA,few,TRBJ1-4,CASSLEASRGEKLFF,TGTGCCAGCAGCTTAGAGGCGTCAAGAGGGGAAAAACTGTTTTTT
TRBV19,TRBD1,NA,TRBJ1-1,CASGDRGNTEAFF,TGTGCCAGCGGGGACAGGGGGAACACTGAAGCTTTCTTT
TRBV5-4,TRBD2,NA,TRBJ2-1,CASLPGTSGRNEQFF,TGTGCCAGCTTACCCGGGACTAGCGGGAGAAATGAGCAGTTCTTC
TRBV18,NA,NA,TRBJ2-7,CASSRTGRESYEQYF,TGTGCCAGCTCACGCACAGGGAGGGAATCCTACGAGCAGTACTTC
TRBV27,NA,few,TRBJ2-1,CASSLPHYSYNEQFF,TGTGCCAGCAGTTTACCCCACTACTCCTACAATGAGCAGTTCTTC
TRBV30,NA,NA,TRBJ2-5,CAWGSGTQYF,TGTGCCTGGGGCTCTGGGACCCAGTACTTC
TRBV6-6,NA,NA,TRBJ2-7,CASSSTRGKGYEQYF,TGTGCCAGCAGCTCCACTCGGGGTAAAGGCTACGAGCAGTACTTC
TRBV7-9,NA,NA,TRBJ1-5,CASTMGAAGQPQHF,TGTGCCAGCACCATGGGGGCGGCAGGTCAGCCCCAGCATTTT
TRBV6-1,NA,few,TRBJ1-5,CASSLMSDQPQHF,TGTGCCAGCAGCCTAATGAGCGATCAGCCCCAGCATTTT
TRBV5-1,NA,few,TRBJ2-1,CASSYQVGRSSYNEQFF,TGCGCCAGCAGCTATCAGGTCGGGAGAAGCTCCTACAATGAGCAGTTCTTC
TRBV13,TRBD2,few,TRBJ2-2,CASSLAGGGPTGELFF,TGTGCCAGCAGCTTAGCCGGGGGAGGGCCGACCGGGGAGCTGTTTTTT
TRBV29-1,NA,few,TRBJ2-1,CSAPVYGAVTNEQFF,TGCAGCGCCCCAGTCTACGGAGCCGTTACAAATGAGCAGTTCTTC
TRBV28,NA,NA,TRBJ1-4,CASRSGRVDEKLFF,TGTGCCAGCAGATCAGGGAGGGTTGATGAAAAACTGTTTTTT
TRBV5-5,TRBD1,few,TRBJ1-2,CASSLARGQGKGGYTF,TGTGCCAGCAGCCTGGCTCGGGGACAGGGGAAGGGTGGCTACACCTTC
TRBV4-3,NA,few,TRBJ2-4,CASSPLMEGAGNIQYF,TGCGCCAGCAGCCCATTAATGGAGGGGGCAGGAAACATTCAGTACTTC
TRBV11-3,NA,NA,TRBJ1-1,CASSFSGGQNAEAFF,TGTGCCAGCAGCTTCTCTGGCGGACAGAACGCTGAAGCTTTCTTT
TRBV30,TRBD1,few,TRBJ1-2,CAWNSGGPGYTF,TGTGCATGGAATTCAGGGGGCCCAGGCTACACCTTC
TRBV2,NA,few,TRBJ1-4,CASKNAEVVREKLFF,TGTGCCAGCAAAAACGCGGAGGTCGTTCGTGAAAAACTGTTTTTT
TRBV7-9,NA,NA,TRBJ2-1,CASSLRGINNEQFF,TGTGCCAGCAGCTTACGGGGGATTAACAATGAGCAGTTCTTC
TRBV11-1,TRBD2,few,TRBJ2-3,CASSLRSGRGPPDTQYF,TGTGCCAGCAGCTTACGGAGTGGGAGGGGTCCCCCTGATACGCAGTATTTT
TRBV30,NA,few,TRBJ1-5,CAWSAGANQPQHF,TGTGCCTGGAGCGCGGGGGCCAATCAGCCCCAGCATTTT
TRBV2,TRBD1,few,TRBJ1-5,CASSADRVQGQPQHF,TGTGCCAGCAGTGCCGACAGGGTCCAGGGTCAGCCCCAGCATTTT
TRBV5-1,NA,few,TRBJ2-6,CASSFDRRSGANVLTF,TGCGCCAGCAGCTTTGACAGACGCTCTGGGGCCAACGTCCTGACTTTC
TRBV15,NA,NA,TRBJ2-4,CATSRGRGSIQYF,TGTGCCACCAGCAGGGGGCGAGGTAGCATTCAGTACTTC
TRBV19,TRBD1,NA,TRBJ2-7,CASKSGQGASYEQYF,TGTGCCAGTAAGTCGGGACAGGGGGCCTCCTACGAGCAGTACTTC
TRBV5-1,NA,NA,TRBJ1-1,CASSFLEGGEAFF,TGCGCCAGCAGCTTCTTGGAGGGAGGTGAAGCTTTCTTT
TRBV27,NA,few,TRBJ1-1,CASSLGGGTEAFF,TGTGCCTCCTCTTTGGGGGGGGGCACTGAAGCTTTCTTT
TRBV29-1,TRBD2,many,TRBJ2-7,CSTYSGDYEQYF,TGCAGCACCTATAGCGGGGACTACGAGCAGTACTTC
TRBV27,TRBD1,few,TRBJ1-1,CASRMTGGRGNTEAFF,TGTGCCAGCAGGATGACAGGGGGCAGGGGTAACACTGAAGCTTTCTTT
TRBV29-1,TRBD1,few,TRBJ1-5,CSVLDRDPNQPQHF,TGCAGCGTCTTGGACAGGGACCCCAATCAGCCCCAGCATTTT
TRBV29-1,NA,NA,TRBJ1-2,CSVEKQGRYGYTF,TGCAGCGTTGAAAAACAGGGCCGCTATGGCTACACCTTC
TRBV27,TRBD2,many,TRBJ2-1,CASKTSGRADEQFF,TGTGCCAGCAAAACTAGCGGGAGGGCCGATGAGCAGTTCTTC
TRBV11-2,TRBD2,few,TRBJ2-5,CASSLTLLAGRGGTQYF,TGTGCCAGCAGCTTAACGTTACTAGCGGGGAGGGGGGGGACCCAGTACTTC
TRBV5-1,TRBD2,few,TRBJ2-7,CASSLAGGSQYEQYF,TGCGCCAGCAGCTTGGCTGGCGGGAGTCAGTACGAGCAGTACTTC
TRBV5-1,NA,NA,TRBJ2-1,CASSLAPGDLNEQFF,TGCGCCAGCAGCTTGGCGCCGGGAGACCTAAATGAGCAGTTCTTC
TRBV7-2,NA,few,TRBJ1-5,CASSLDREFQHF,TGTGCCAGCAGCTTAGACAGAGAGTTCCAGCATTTT
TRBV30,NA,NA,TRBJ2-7,CAWTRRTLPEQYF,TGTGCCTGGACCCGGAGAACATTACCCGAGCAGTACTTC
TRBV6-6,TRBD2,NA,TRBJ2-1,CASLGLAVNEQFF,TGTGCCAGCTTGGGACTAGCTGTCAATGAGCAGTTCTTC
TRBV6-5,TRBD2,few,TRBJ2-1,CASSLPGTSEQFF,TGTGCCAGCAGTTTGCCCGGGACTAGTGAGCAGTTCTTC
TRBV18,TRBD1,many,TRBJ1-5,CASSPGDRGPGSNQPQHF,TGTGCCAGCTCACCAGGAGACAGGGGGCCAGGAAGCAATCAGCCCCAGCATTTT
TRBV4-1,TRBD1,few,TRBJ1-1,CASSQGQGILNTEAFF,TGCGCCAGCAGCCAAGGACAGGGCATTTTGAACACTGAAGCTTTCTTT
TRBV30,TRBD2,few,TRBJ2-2,CAWRLSGANTGELFF,TGTGCCTGGAGGCTGAGCGGGGCGAACACCGGGGAGCTGTTTTTT
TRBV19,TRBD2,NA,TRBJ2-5,CASSIGTSGQETQYF,TGTGCCAGTAGTATCGGGACTAGCGGTCAAGAGACCCAGTACTTC
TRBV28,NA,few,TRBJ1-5,CASSFREPQHF,TGTGCCAGCAGTTTCCGTGAGCCCCAGCATTTT